The source of this TCR beta chain is a study of blood T cell repertoires in COVID-19. Some clones are missing from TCRdb's copy, which holds only in-frame ones; the method was immunoSEQ multiplex PCR. The sample comprises over 150,000 clones, more than 65% of which are singletons, and approximately 11% rests with the top ten. CDR1 is SNHLY and CDR2 is FYNNEI in the germline V gene. The V gene lost 5 bases and the J gene lost 6 bases, with 11 bases spanning the gap. This CDR3 has 14 amino acids. The sample holds a few counts of this clone. The specimen was peripheral blood. The gene calls are TRBV2 and TRBJ1-6, with a tentative D call TRBD1 (6 bases). The sequence derives from a man between 65 and 85 years old with active or convalescent COVID-19. CDR3 coding DNA: TGTGCCAGCAGTCCCCGGACAGCTAATTCACCCCTCCACTTT. As protein: CASSPRTANSPLHF.